This TCR beta chain is drawn from a study of T-cell memory formation after mild COVID-19. About this clonotype itself: Its antigen is not known.

Germline-derived CDR1 and CDR2 are MRHNA and SNTAGT. V lost 6 bases and J 4 bases, leaving 13 bases between the germline ends. The CDR3 loop spans 14 amino acids. Study-wide results and caveats: A second wave of clones peaked on day 37, and their SARS-CoV-2 specificity went unconfirmed. Pre-infection memory showed some responding clones, and this suggested that cross-reactive memory joined.

In TCRdb, the 5' RACE reads were re-called with MiXCR into one record per CDR3 protein. In the table there are roughly 550,000 distinct CDR3 sequences, around 21% of which are singletons. Source material: PBMCs or a T cell subset sorted from them (not recorded which). The origin of this receptor is an adult woman who had mild COVID-19 (a few samples of this study predate the infection). Cell type and time point are not known. The V gene is TRBV6-4, the J gene TRBJ2-1; a weak D match, TRBD1 (5 bases). The CDR3: CASSRQPGYNEQFF. CDR3 in DNA: TGTGCCAGCAGCAGACAGCCCGGTTACAATGAGCAGTTCTTC.